This TCR beta chain derives from a study of T cell responses to AZD1222 COVID-19 vaccine. The repertoire was sequenced with immunoSEQ multiplex PCR; TCRdb's copy has only in-frame clones and lacks some. The profile shows over 150,000 clones, just over 90% of them singletons. Germline V gene sequence: CDR1 MNHEY, CDR2 SMNVEV (reference sequence). The CDR3 totals 19 residues. With 0 bases removed from V and 0 bases from J, the gap between germline ends came to 18 bases. The sequence was obtained from an adult in good health. The chain combines TRBV27 with TRBJ1-5; no clear D. Here the sequenced sample was peripheral blood, taken on day 0 of AZD1222 vaccination. The CDR3 nucleotides read TGTGCCAGCAGTTTATCAGGGCTGCTGGCCACGTATAGCAATCAGCCCCAGCATTTT. It encodes CASSLSGLLATYSNQPQHF.